This T cell receptor (beta chain) was recorded in a study of cytomegalovirus exposure and HLA in healthy donors. The V gene's germline CDR1 is SGHVS and CDR2 FQNEAQ. Trimming took off 5 bases at V and 5 bases at J, with 12 bases between the two ends. The CDR3 covers 13 residues. 13 Jbeta primers and 60 Vbeta primers were used for the PCR. Generated by immunoSEQ multiplex PCR, the TCRdb table keeps only in-frame clones and is missing some. The sample records 150,000 or so clones, 65% to 85% being singletons. Whole-study findings and limits: What a later analysis showed was that several of the most significant clusters appeared linked to common viral pathogens.

For this clone: Its antigen is not known.

The clonotype comes from a woman aged 40 to 55 in good health and CMV-seropositive. The sample consisted of PBMCs. This chain links TRBV7-8 with TRBJ1-2; D is perhaps TRBD1 (6 bases). CDR3 amino acids: CASSQRGGYGYTF. CDR3 in DNA: TGTGCCAGCAGCCAAAGGGGGGGGTATGGCTACACCTTC.